This T cell receptor beta chain appears in the sequencing data of a study of technical replicates of blood from several donors. Repertoires were generated with immunoSEQ multiplex PCR, while TCRdb's copy carries only in-frame clones and drops some. The table records under 100,000 clones, nearly 97% of them present only once. Germline loops: CDR1 SQVTM, CDR2 ANQGSEA. CDR3 length: 11 amino acids. Trimming stripped 7 bases from V and 4 bases from J, with 11 bases between. The sequenced material came from T cells isolated from PBMCs. The chain uses TRBV29-1 and TRBJ2-7; weak D call: TRBD2 (5 bases). The origin of this receptor is a human donor in good health. This CDR3 is CSGVRGYEQYF. CDR3 in DNA: TGCAGCGGGGTTCGGGGTTACGAGCAGTACTTC.